A single sample is the source of the 20 T cell receptor beta chains below, sequenced in a study of blood T cell repertoires in COVID-19. Only in-frame clones appear in the TCRdb table, and some are missing; sequencing was by immunoSEQ multiplex PCR. The top ten hold roughly 4% of the sample, which has over 100,000 clones, about 83% seen once. Sequencing was performed on PBMCs or T cells enriched from blood (not recorded which). The receptors here all came from a woman in her twenties or thirties who had recovered from COVID-19.

V gene TRBV7-8 combines with J gene TRBJ2-1; 7 nucleotides agree with TRBD2. This CDR3 has 14 amino acids. The ends lost 1 base at V and 7 bases at J; junction bases unmatched: 4. Germline CDR1 SGHVS, CDR2 FQNEAQ. The CDR3 is CASSLGLAANEQFF. In DNA form, the CDR3 reads TGTGCCAGCAGCTTAGGCCTAGCGGCTAATGAGCAGTTCTTC.

The chain combines TRBV7-6 with TRBJ1-6; D call uncertain. CDR3 length: 15 residues. The germline gives CDR1 SGHVS, CDR2 FNYEAQ. V shed 6 bases and J shed 2 bases, with 11 bases lying between them. The CDR3 nucleotides read TGTGCCAGCAGGGGCGGGAGGACCTATAATTCACCCCTCCACTTT. Encoded protein: CASRGGRTYNSPLHF.

The chain recombines TRBV7-2 with TRBJ2-7; maybe TRBD1 (5 bases). V was pared by 7 bases and J by 0 bases, with 13 bases between. CDR3 length: 14 residues. Germline V gene sequence: CDR1 SGHTA, CDR2 FQGNSA. The CDR3 spells CASTPQGLSYEQYF. The CDR3 nucleotides are TGTGCCAGCACCCCTCAGGGTCTCTCCTACGAGCAGTACTTC.

This chain links TRBV5-1 with TRBJ1-1; D uncertain. Per the germline V gene, CDR1 is SGHRS and CDR2 is YFSETQ. This CDR3 has 13 residues. Deletions cut 4 bases from V and 3 bases from J, with 10 bases between. CDR3 protein: CASSRGRDTEAFF. DNA for the CDR3: TGCGCCAGCAGCCGGGGAAGGGACACTGAAGCTTTCTTT.

To note about this clone: The same CDR3 is also encoded by other DNA sequences in this sample. The gene calls are TRBV9 and TRBJ2-1; perhaps TRBD2 as D (6 bases). The germline V and J ends were trimmed by 0 bases and 4 bases, with 14 bases remaining between them. Per germline, CDR1 SGDLS and CDR2 YYNGEE. The CDR3 length is 16 residues. The DNA of the CDR3 is TGTGCCAGCAGCGTAGGTGGCGGGACCGCATACAATGAGCAGTTCTTC. This encodes CASSVGGGTAYNEQFF.

This clone was counted only a few times. The V and J genes are TRBV6-5 and TRBJ2-7, with 9 bases matching TRBD1. The V gene's germline CDR1 is MNHEY and CDR2 SVGAGI. V shed 4 bases, J shed 2 bases, and the junction held 0 bases outside the gene matches. The CDR3 runs to 13 residues. The CDR3 sequence: CASSWDRAYEQYF. The CDR3 nucleotides read TGTGCCAGCAGTTGGGACAGGGCCTACGAGCAGTACTTC.

This chain joins TRBV9 and TRBJ1-1; D call uncertain. The CDR3 has 13 residues. Germline-derived CDR1 and CDR2 are SGDLS and YYNGEE. The germline V and J ends were trimmed by 0 bases and 7 bases, with 10 bases remaining between them. CDR3 nucleotides: TGTGCCAGCAGCGTAGATGCGGAGGGTGAAGCTTTCTTT. Protein product: CASSVDAEGEAFF.

This rearrangement joins TRBV3-1 (or the pseudogene TRBV3-2) to TRBJ2-3, with a possible D match to TRBD1 (5 bases). V dropped 4 bases and J dropped 2 bases, with 19 bases sitting between them. CDR1 is LGHDT and CDR2 is YNNKEL in the germline V gene (reference sequence). CDR3 length: 17 residues. CDR3 nucleotides: TGTGCCAGCAGCCGCCAGAGTTCAGGGTCTCTCACAGATACGCAGTATTTT. This translates into CASSRQSSGSLTDTQYF.

The chain is built from TRBV7-9 and TRBJ1-6; a possible D gene is TRBD1 (6 bases). Germline CDR1 and CDR2: SEHNR and FQNEAQ (reference sequence). V was trimmed by 5 bases and J by 5 bases, leaving 13 bases between them. This CDR3 comprises 15 residues. The CDR3 nucleotides read TGTGCCAGCAGCCCTGACAGGATTAATAATTCACCCCTCCACTTT. This encodes CASSPDRINNSPLHF. The whole variable domain, filled in from reference TRBV7-9 and TRBJ1-6, reads DTGVSQNPRHKITKRGQNVTFRCDPISEHNRLYWYRQTLGQGPEFLTYFQNEAQLEKSRLLSDRFSAERPKGSFSTLEIQRTEQGDSAMYLCASSPDRINNSPLHFGNGTRLTVT.

J is TRBJ2-1 and V is TRBV18; D is possibly TRBD2 (6 bases). Trimming removed 5 bases at V and 0 bases at J, with 11 bases between. The V gene's germline CDR1 is KGHSH and CDR2 LQKENI. The CDR3 loop spans 15 amino acids. CDR3 in DNA: TGTGCCAGCTCAACCGACGGGAGCTCCTACAATGAGCAGTTCTTC. Translation gives CASSTDGSSYNEQFF.

The table lists this clone with a count of one. The chain recombines TRBV6-5 with TRBJ2-7, with 8 bases aligning to TRBD1. J lost 3 bases, V lost 8 bases, and 6 bases had no gene match. Germline values: CDR1 MNHEY, CDR2 SVGAGI. This CDR3 comprises 13 residues. This CDR3 is CASSWGQVYEQYF. The CDR3 bases are TGTGCCAGCTCCTGGGGACAGGTCTACGAGCAGTACTTC.

This clone is medium-sized by share. The chain carries TRBV9 and TRBJ2-7, with 9 bases matching TRBD1. The CDR3 loop spans 13 amino acids. The germline V gene has CDR1 SGDLS and CDR2 YYNGEE. The trim removed 3 bases at V and 2 bases at J, leaving 0 bases unmatched. The CDR3 spells CASSGQGAYEQYF. CDR3 nucleotide sequence: TGTGCCAGCAGCGGACAGGGGGCCTACGAGCAGTACTTC.

As DNA, the CDR3 is TGTGCCAGCAGCGGAGGTGCGGCAAGGTGGGATGGCGGGGAGCTGTTTTTT. Residues: CASSGGAARWDGGELFF. The J gene is TRBJ2-2, the V gene TRBV13; D is possibly TRBD2 (5 bases). Germline V gives CDR1 PRHDT, CDR2 FYEKMQ (reference sequence). The V end was cut by 5 bases, the J end by 7 bases, with 23 bases between. CDR3 length: 17 residues.

The chain uses TRBV7-3 and TRBJ2-1; 10 nucleotides match TRBD2. The V segment lost 5 bases and the J segment 3 bases; nucleotides outside the gene matches: 7. This CDR3 is 16 amino acids long. Germline CDR1 and CDR2: SGHTA and FQGTGA. DNA of the CDR3: TGTGCCAGCAGCAACCTAGCGGGAGAGGACTACAATGAGCAGTTCTTC. Its translation: CASSNLAGEDYNEQFF. Filled out from reference TRBV7-3 and TRBJ2-1, the complete variable domain reads GAGVSQTPSNKVTEKGKYVELRCDPISGHTALYWYRQSLGQGPEFLIYFQGTGAADDSGLPNDRFFAVRPEGSVSTLKIQRTERGDSAVYLCASSNLAGEDYNEQFFGPGTRLTVL.

J is TRBJ2-1 and V is TRBV24-1; TRBD2 agrees at 13 bases. Trimming took 3 bases from V and 4 from J; bases not matched to a gene: 2. Germline assignment: CDR1 KGHDR and CDR2 SFDVKD. The CDR3 runs 16 residues. CDR3: CATSDGLAGAYNEQFF. The CDR3 bases are TGTGCCACCAGTGATGGACTAGCGGGAGCTTACAATGAGCAGTTCTTC.

The chain employs TRBV27 and TRBJ1-4; D is possibly TRBD1 (5 bases). The length of the CDR3 is 15 residues. The V gene lost 5 bases and the J gene lost 8 bases, with 18 bases spanning the gap. The germline CDR1 and CDR2 sequences are MNHEY and SMNVEV (reference sequence). CDR3 sequence (DNA): TGTGCCAGCAGTGCATCCCCCGCCGGGGGAGAAAAACTGTTTTTT. As protein: CASSASPAGGEKLFF.

The CDR3 nucleotides are TGTGCCAGCAGCAAGGGACAGGGGACTGAAGCTTTCTTT. Protein product: CASSKGQGTEAFF. The chain has TRBV5-4 and TRBJ1-1; 10 bases line up with TRBD1. Per the germline V gene, CDR1 is SGHNT and CDR2 is YYREEE (reference sequence). V trimming: 4 bases; J trimming: 5 bases; junction bases outside the gene matches: 2. The CDR3 sequence is 13 residues long.

This chain uses TRBV29-1 with TRBJ1-2; 8 bases agree with TRBD1. V gave up 3 bases and J gave up 2 bases; unmatched junction bases: 5. Looked up from germline, CDR1 is SQVTM and CDR2 is ANQGSEA. The CDR3 runs 14 residues. As DNA, the CDR3 is TGCAGCGTTGAGAGCAGGGGGCGGAACTATGGCTACACCTTC. It encodes CSVESRGRNYGYTF. Full variable domain (outside the CDR3, taken from reference TRBV29-1 and TRBJ1-2): SAVISQKPSRDICQRGTSLTIQCQVDSQVTMMFWYRQQPGQSLTLIATANQGSEATYESGFVIDKFPISRPNLTFSTLTVSNMSPEDSSIYLCSVESRGRNYGYTFGSGTRLTVV.

The V gene is TRBV5-1, the J gene TRBJ1-6; 9 nucleotides agree with TRBD1. The germline V gene has CDR1 SGHRS and CDR2 YFSETQ. This CDR3 has 15 amino acids. Losses at the gene ends were 4 bases for V and 10 bases for J; bases not matched to a gene: 9. As DNA, the CDR3 is TGCGCCAGCAGCATTGATACAGGGGGCAGGTCACCCCTCCACTTT. Its translation: CASSIDTGGRSPLHF.

The genes are TRBV28 and TRBJ1-5; D is ambiguous. This CDR3 is built from 13 residues. In germline, CDR1 is MDHEN, CDR2 SYDVKM. The V and J ends lost 8 bases and 1 base respectively, with 9 bases between them. In DNA, the CDR3 is TGTGCCAGCGGACTGCTAAGCAATCAGCCCCAGCATTTT. Translation gives CASGLLSNQPQHF.